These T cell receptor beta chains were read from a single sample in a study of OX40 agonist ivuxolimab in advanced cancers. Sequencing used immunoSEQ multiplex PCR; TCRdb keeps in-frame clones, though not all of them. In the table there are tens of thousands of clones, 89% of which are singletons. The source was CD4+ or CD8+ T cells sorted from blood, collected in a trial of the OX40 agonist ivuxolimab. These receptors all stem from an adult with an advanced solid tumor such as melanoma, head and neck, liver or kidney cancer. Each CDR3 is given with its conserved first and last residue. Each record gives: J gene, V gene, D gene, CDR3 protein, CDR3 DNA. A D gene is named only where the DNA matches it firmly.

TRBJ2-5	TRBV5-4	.	CASSRSGRGNQETQYF	TGTGCCAGCAGCCGGTCCGGTAGGGGGAACCAAGAGACCCAGTACTTC
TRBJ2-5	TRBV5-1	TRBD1	CASSYRGPFQETQYF	TGCGCCAGCAGCTACAGGGGGCCCTTCCAAGAGACCCAGTACTTC
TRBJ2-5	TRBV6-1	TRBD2	CASSEAWGGETQYF	TGTGCCAGCAGTGAAGCGTGGGGGGGGGAGACCCAGTACTTC
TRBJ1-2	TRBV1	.	CTSSQDRVHYYGYTF	TGCACCAGCAGCCAAGACAGGGTCCATTACTATGGCTACACCTTC
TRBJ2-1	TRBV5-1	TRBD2	CASSLGLAVVNEQFF	TGCGCCAGCAGCTTGGGACTAGCGGTCGTTAATGAGCAGTTCTTC
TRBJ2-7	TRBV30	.	CAWSGKPGRPYEQYF	TGTGCCTGGTCAGGAAAACCGGGACGACCCTACGAGCAGTACTTC
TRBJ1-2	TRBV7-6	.	CASSSIGGTYGYTF	TGTGCCAGCAGCTCTATAGGAGGTACCTATGGCTACACCTTC
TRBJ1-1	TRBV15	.	CATRDSRGDTEAFF	TGTGCCACCAGGGACAGTCGGGGTGACACTGAAGCTTTCTTT
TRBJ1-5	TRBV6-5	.	CASSRGGGIQPQHF	TGTGCCAGCAGTCGAGGGGGAGGAATCCAGCCCCAGCATTTT
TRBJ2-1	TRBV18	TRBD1	CASSPPNRGPFGNEQFF	TGTGCCAGCTCACCACCGAACAGGGGCCCCTTTGGGAATGAGCAGTTCTTC
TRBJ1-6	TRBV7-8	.	CASSSTAGAYNSPLHF	TGTGCCAGCAGCAGTACCGCGGGGGCCTATAATTCACCCCTCCACTTT
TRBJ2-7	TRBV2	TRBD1	CASSAGTGYEQYF	TGTGCCAGCAGCGCCGGGACAGGGTACGAGCAGTACTTC
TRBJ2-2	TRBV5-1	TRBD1	CASSLGQGASGELFF	TGCGCCAGCAGCTTGGGACAGGGGGCTTCGGGGGAGCTGTTTTTT
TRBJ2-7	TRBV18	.	CASSPDSSYEQYF	TGTGCCAGCTCACCAGACAGCTCCTACGAGCAGTACTTC
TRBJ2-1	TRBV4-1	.	CASSQGGWRGPPNEQFF	TGCGCCAGCAGCCAAGGGGGTTGGCGGGGACCCCCCAATGAGCAGTTCTTC